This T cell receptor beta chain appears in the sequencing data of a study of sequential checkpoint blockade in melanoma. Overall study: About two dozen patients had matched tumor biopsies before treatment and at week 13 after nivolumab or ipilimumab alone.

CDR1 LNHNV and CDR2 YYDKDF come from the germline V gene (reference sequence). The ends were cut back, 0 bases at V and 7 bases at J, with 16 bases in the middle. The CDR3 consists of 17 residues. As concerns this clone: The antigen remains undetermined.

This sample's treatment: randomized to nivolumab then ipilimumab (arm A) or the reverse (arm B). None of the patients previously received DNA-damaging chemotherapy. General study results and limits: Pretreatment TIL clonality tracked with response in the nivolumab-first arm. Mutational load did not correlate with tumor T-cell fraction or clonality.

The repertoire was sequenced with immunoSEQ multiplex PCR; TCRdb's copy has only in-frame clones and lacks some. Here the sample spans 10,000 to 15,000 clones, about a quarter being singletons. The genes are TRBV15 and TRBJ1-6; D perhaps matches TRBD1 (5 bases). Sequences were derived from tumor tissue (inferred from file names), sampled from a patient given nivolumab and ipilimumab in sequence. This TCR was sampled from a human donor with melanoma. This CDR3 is CATSREWGRAENSPLHF. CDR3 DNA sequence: TGTGCCACCAGCAGAGAATGGGGCAGGGCGGAGAATTCACCCCTCCACTTT.